These T cell receptor beta chains were read from a single sample in a study of beta chain features in type 1 diabetes. The table came from immunoSEQ multiplex PCR; TCRdb's copy has only in-frame clones and leaves some out. The data hold around 310,000 clones, with 11% observed a single time. Source material: naive CD4+ T cells from blood. These receptor sequences come from a woman between 25 and 40 years old in good health. The conserved cysteine and the conserved F or W are not part of the CDR3 here.

cdr3_aa | v_call | cdr3_length
ASSPPALAGGDEQF | TRBV18 | 14
AWTTEFYGYT | TRBV30 | 10
ASSPVGGPPTDTQY | TRBV18 | 14
AILTGRVNEKLF | TRBV28 | 12
AWSVLTGSTGELF | TRBV30 | 13
ASLARTYNEQF | TRBV2 | 11
ASSLAILAGEFNEQF | TRBV5-4 | 15
ASSMGLAVLTGELF | TRBV27 | 14
ASSESGGLAGGEQY | TRBV6-1 | 14
ASSGRQGSTDTQY | TRBV9 | 13
ASSVQGDTGELF | TRBV6-4 | 12
AWSAGGEQY | TRBV30 | 9
ASSEARTSGSGTGELF | TRBV9 | 16
ASSLARGSGANVLT | TRBV7-2 | 14
ASRATGNYEQY | TRBV5-4 | 11
ASSLNGLAGGYDEQF | TRBV7-3 | 15
ASSLKNEQY | TRBV7-9 | 9
ASSQNQGARTSTDTQY | TRBV4-2 | 16
ASSLGQGPGGPYEQF | TRBV13 | 15
AIMPGGSGSYNEQF | TRBV10-3 | 14
ASSQDANTDTQY | TRBV4-2 | 12
ASSGLETYEQY | TRBV28 | 11
ASRRGGPRPYEQY | TRBV12-2 | 13
ASSSTTSGSLTDTQY | TRBV28 | 15
ASSRTSGRYNEQF | TRBV5-4 | 13
ASSPDRGNTGELF | TRBV6-5 | 13
ATSVQREAF | TRBV19 | 9
ASRTGIQETQY | TRBV27 | 11
SVNGVDLSSYEQY | TRBV29-1 | 13
ASSLRDTSGISTGELF | TRBV7-3 | 16
ASSLEGVAVYEQF | TRBV5-6 | 13
ASSIDRGSNQPQH | TRBV19 | 13
AWRRGPEGF | TRBV30 | 9
ASTSGQGRGYT | TRBV5-6 | 11
ASSLPGLNTEAF | TRBV5-1 | 12
ASSQGSALQGETQY | TRBV4-2 | 14
AISDPSGFYNEQF | TRBV10-3 | 13
ASSLTPRGNYNEQF | TRBV7-2 | 14
ASSSEDRPNQPQH | TRBV7-9 | 13
ASSEQKNTEAF | TRBV6-4 | 11
ASSLGQGYQETQY | TRBV28 | 13
ASRDRANEQF | TRBV2 | 10
ASSSSQGDGYT | TRBV7-2 | 11
SVEDLLARNEQF | TRBV29-1 | 12
ASSQTSTLYEQY | TRBV4-2 | 12
SVTGGNEQF | TRBV29-1 | 9
ASSLVGASNTGELF | TRBV7-2 | 14
SGRDRGTYEQY | TRBV29-1 | 11
ASSLDRNYGYT | TRBV28 | 11
ASSPKGTRVEQF | TRBV11-1 | 12
ASSLYPLAAYEQY | TRBV5-6 | 13